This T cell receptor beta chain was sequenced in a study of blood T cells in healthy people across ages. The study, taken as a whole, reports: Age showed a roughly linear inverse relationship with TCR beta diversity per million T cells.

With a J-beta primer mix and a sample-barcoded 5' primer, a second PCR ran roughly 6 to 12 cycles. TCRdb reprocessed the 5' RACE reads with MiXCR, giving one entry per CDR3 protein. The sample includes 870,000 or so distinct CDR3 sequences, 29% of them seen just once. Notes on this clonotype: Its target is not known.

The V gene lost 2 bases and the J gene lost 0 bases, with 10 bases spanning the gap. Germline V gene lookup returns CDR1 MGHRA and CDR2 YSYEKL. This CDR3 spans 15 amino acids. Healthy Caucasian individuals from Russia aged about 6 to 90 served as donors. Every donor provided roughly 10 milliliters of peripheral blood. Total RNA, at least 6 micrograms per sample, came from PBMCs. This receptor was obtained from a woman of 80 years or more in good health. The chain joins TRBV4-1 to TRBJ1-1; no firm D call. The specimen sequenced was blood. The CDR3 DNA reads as TGCGCCAGCAGCCAAACCGGGGTAATGAACACTGAAGCTTTCTTT. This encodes CASSQTGVMNTEAFF.